The T cell receptor (beta chain) under discussion was sequenced for a study of identical twins. V lost 1 base to trimming and J lost 4 bases, with 13 bases between them. Germline V CDR1 and CDR2: SGHNT, YENEEA. The CDR3 extends over 16 amino acids. Template switching added a universal primer site, and cDNA bore unique molecular identifiers. TCRdb re-derived calls from the 5' RACE reads in MiXCR, one entry per CDR3 protein. There are 400,000 or so distinct CDR3 sequences in the sample; around 9% occur only once, and over 7% lies in the top ten. This sequence joins TRBV11-3 and TRBJ2-2; TRBD2 might be the D (6 bases). The TCR comes from a woman in her fifties or sixties in good health. Sequencing was carried out using naive T cells sorted from blood. CDR3 in DNA: TGTGCCAGCAGCTTAGGGTGGCGGGATGGCACCGGGGAGCTGTTTTTT. It is translated as CASSLGWRDGTGELFF.